The sequence of this T cell receptor beta chain was determined in a study of identical twins. General observations from the study: Fewer insertions marked abundant cord blood beta clonotypes; young adult naive trended weakly, memory not at all.

J lost 5 bases, V lost 3 bases, and 15 bases had no gene match. Per the germline V gene, CDR1 is DFQATT and CDR2 is SNEGSKA (reference sequence). The CDR3 has 16 amino acids. A single record per CDR3 protein comes from TCRdb applying MiXCR to the 5' RACE reads. The sample consists of hundreds of thousands of distinct CDR3 sequences, 7.5% of them appearing once. Of note for this clonotype: Its antigen is not known.

The sample was also reused in another study, on yellow fever vaccine responses in identical twins.

The chain couples TRBV20-1 to TRBJ2-7; 8 bases fit TRBD2. Source material: memory (CD45RO+) T cells sorted from blood. The sequence derives from a woman in her late teens or twenties in good health. The CDR3 sequence: CSARVDQRGGMDEQYF. Written as DNA, the CDR3 is TGCAGTGCTAGGGTCGACCAACGCGGGGGGATGGACGAGCAGTACTTC.